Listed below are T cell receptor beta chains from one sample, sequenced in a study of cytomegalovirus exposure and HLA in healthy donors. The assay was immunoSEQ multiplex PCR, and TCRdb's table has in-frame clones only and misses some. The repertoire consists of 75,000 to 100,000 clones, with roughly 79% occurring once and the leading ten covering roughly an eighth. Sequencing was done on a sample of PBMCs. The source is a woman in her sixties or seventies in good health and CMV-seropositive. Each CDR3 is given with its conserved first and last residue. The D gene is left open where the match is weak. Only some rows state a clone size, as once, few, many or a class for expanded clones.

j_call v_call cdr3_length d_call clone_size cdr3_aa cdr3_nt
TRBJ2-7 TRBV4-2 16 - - CASSQDRTAGTYEQYF TGTGCCAGCAGCCAAGATAGGACAGCGGGGACCTACGAGCAGTACTTC
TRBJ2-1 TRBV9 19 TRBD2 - CASSVAPPWASGGYNEQFF TGTGCCAGCAGCGTAGCTCCCCCCTGGGCTAGCGGGGGGTACAATGAGCAGTTCTTC
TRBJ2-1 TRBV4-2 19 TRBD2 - CASSPINMVREMPYNEQFF TGTGCCAGCAGCCCCATTAACATGGTGCGGGAGATGCCCTACAATGAGCAGTTCTTC
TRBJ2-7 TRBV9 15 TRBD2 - CASSVTLGRADEQYF TGTGCCAGCAGCGTTACTCTCGGGAGGGCGGACGAGCAGTACTTC
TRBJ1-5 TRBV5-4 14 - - CASSKGLSNQPQHF TGTGCCAGCAGCAAGGGACTTAGCAATCAGCCCCAGCATTTT
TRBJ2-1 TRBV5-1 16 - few CASSLGWTVYYNEQFF TGCGCCAGCAGCTTGGGGTGGACAGTTTACTACAATGAGCAGTTCTTC
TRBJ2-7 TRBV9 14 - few CASSVESGQGKQYF TGTGCCAGCAGCGTAGAATCCGGACAAGGGAAGCAGTACTTC
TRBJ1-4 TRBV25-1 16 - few CASSAETGLINEKLFF TGTGCCAGCAGTGCCGAAACAGGGCTGATTAATGAAAAACTGTTTTTT
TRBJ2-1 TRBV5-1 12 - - CASSLTSYEQFF TGCGCCAGCAGCTTGACTAGCTATGAGCAGTTCTTC
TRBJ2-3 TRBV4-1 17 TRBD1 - CASSHQPGQGAIDTQYF TGCGCCAGCAGCCACCAACCGGGACAGGGGGCTATAGATACGCAGTATTTT
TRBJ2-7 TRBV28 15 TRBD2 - CASSRGTSGAYEQYF TGTGCCAGCAGCCGCGGGACTAGCGGAGCCTACGAGCAGTACTTC
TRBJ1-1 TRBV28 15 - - CASSRYTGLNTEAFF TGTGCCAGCAGTCGGTATACAGGGTTAAACACTGAAGCTTTCTTT
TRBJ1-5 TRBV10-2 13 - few CASSTTGNQPQHF TGCGCCAGTTCAACCACAGGGAATCAGCCCCAGCATTTT
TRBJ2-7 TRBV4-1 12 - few CASSQDFYEQYF TGCGCCAGCAGCCAAGACTTCTACGAGCAGTACTTC
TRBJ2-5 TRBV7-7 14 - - CASSPGTNQETQYF TGTGCTAGCAGTCCCGGGACAAACCAAGAGACCCAGTACTTC
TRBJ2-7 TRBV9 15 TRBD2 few CASSEGLAESYEQYF TGTGCCAGCAGCGAGGGACTAGCGGAGTCCTACGAGCAGTACTTC
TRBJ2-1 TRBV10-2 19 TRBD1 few CASSDYGQGALGFYNEQFF TGCGCCAGCAGTGACTATGGACAGGGGGCGTTAGGATTCTACAATGAGCAGTTCTTC
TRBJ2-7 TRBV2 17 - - CASSDWTWFGSDYEQYF TGTGCCAGCAGTGATTGGACCTGGTTTGGCTCGGACTACGAGCAGTACTTC
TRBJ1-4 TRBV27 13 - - CASSSRGNEKLFF TGTGCCAGCAGTTCGCGGGGAAATGAAAAACTGTTTTTT
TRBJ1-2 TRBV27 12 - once CASSLAGDGYTF TGTGCCAGCAGTTTAGCAGGGGATGGCTACACCTTC
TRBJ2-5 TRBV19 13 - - CASSPRYQETQYF TGTGCCAGTAGTCCCCGGTACCAAGAGACCCAGTACTTC